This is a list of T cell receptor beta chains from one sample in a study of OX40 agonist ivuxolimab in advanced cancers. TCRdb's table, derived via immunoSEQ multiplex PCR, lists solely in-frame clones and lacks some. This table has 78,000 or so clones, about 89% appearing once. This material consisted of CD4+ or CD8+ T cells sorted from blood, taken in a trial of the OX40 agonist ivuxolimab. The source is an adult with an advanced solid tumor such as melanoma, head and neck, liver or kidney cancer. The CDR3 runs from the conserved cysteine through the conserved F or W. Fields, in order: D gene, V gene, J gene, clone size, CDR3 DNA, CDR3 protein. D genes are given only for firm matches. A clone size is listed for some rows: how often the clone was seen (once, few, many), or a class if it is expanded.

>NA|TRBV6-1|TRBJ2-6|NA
TGTGCCAGCAGTGACTATTCTGGGGTCTCTGGGGCCAACGTCCTGACTTTC
CASSDYSGVSGANVLTF
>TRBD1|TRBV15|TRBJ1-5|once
TGTGCCACCAGCAGAGCCGACAGGGGTCGTCAGCCCCAGCATTTT
CATSRADRGRQPQHF
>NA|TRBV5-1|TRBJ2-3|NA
TGCGCCAGCAGCTTGGAAGCAGGCACAGATACGCAGTATTTT
CASSLEAGTDTQYF
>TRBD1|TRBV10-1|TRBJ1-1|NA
TGCGCCAGCAGTGAGCCGTCTACAGGGGTAGCTGAAGCTTTCTTT
CASSEPSTGVAEAFF
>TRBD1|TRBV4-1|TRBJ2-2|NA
TGCGCCAGCAGTTCTGGACAGGGGTACACCGGGGAGCTGTTTTTT
CASSSGQGYTGELFF
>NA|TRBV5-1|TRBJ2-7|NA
TGCGCCAGCAGCTTGGGGACGGAGACCTACGAGCAGTACTTC
CASSLGTETYEQYF
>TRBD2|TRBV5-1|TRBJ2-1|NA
TGCGCCAGCAGCTTGGCCCGCGGGGGGTCTTACGGTGAGCAGTTCTTC
CASSLARGGSYGEQFF
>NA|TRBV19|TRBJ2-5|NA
TGTGCCAGTAGTAGAGAGGGCCCGGGAGAGACCCAGTACTTC
CASSREGPGETQYF
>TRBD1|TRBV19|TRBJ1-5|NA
TGTGCCAGTACCGACCGACAGGGGCGGAATCAGCCCCAGCATTTT
CASTDRQGRNQPQHF
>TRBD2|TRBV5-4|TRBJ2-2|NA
TGTGCCAGCAGCAGCGGGACTAGCGGGGGGACGAACACCGGGGAGCTGTTTTTT
CASSSGTSGGTNTGELFF
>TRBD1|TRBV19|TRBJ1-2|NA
TGTGCCAGTACCTCCACTCGGGACAGCATCTATGGCTACACCTTC
CASTSTRDSIYGYTF
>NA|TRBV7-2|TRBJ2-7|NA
TGTGCCAGCAGCCTTCCGGGACGGAGTTACGAGCAGTACTTC
CASSLPGRSYEQYF
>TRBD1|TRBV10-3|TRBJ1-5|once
TGTGCCATCAGTGCCTGGGACAGGGACAATCAGCCCCAGCATTTT
CAISAWDRDNQPQHF
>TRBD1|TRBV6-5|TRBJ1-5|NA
TGTGCCAGCAGAGGGGACAGGGGAAATCAGCCCCAGCATTTT
CASRGDRGNQPQHF
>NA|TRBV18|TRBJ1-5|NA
TGTGCCAGCTCACCACTCGTTGGCATTGATCAGCCCCAGCATTTT
CASSPLVGIDQPQHF
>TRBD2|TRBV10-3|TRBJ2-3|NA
TGTGCCATCAGTCTAGCGGGGGGAAGCACAGATACGCAGTATTTT
CAISLAGGSTDTQYF
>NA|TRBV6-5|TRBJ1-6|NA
TGTGCCAGCAGTTACGTTGGATCACCCCTCCACTTT
CASSYVGSPLHF
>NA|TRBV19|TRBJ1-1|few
TGTGCCAGTAGCACTGAGCTACTGAGGGGGACTGAAGCTTTCTTT
CASSTELLRGTEAFF
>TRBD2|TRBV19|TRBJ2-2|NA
TGTGCCAGTAGTCAGGCGAGCGGGGCGAACACCGGGGAGCTGTTTTTT
CASSQASGANTGELFF
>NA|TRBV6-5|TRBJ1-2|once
TGTGCCAGCAGCTCCCCACAGGGAAACTATGGCTACACCTTC
CASSSPQGNYGYTF
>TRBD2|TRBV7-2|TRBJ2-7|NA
TGTGCCAGCAGCCAAACGGGGGGGAGCTCCTACGAGCAGTACTTC
CASSQTGGSSYEQYF
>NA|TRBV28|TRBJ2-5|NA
TGTGCCAGCAGTCCCGGCGTGGAGACCCAGTACTTC
CASSPGVETQYF
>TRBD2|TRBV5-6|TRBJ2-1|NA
TGTGCCAGCAGCTTCCAGCGGGGGGCTTACAATGAGCAGTTCTTC
CASSFQRGAYNEQFF
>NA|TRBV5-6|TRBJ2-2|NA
TGTGCCAGCAGCTTGGACAGAACGGCGGCGAACACCGGGGAGCTGTTTTTT
CASSLDRTAANTGELFF
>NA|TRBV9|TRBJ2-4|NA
TGTGCCAGCAGCGCGGGCGGGGGAGGGACAAGGAACATTCAGTACTTC
CASSAGGGGTRNIQYF
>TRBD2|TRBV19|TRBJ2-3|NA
TGTGCCAGTAGTAGGCTAGCGGGAGGACCCACAGATACGCAGTATTTT
CASSRLAGGPTDTQYF
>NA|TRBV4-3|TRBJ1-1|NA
TGCGCCAGCAGCCGGGGGATAGAGGCCGGGAACACTGAAGCTTTCTTT
CASSRGIEAGNTEAFF
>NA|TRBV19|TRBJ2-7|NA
TGTGCCAGTAGTATCCGGCCCAGCCTCGAGCAGTACTTC
CASSIRPSLEQYF
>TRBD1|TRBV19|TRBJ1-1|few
TGTGCCAGTAGTCGACAGGGTGGAATTACTGAAGCTTTCTTT
CASSRQGGITEAFF
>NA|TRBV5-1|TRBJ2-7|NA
TGCGCCAGCAGCCGGGAGACCTACGAGCAGTACTTC
CASSRETYEQYF
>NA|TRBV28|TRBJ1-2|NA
TGTGCCAGCAGTTTATTTCCCGATCAACCCGAACTCTACACCTTC
CASSLFPDQPELYTF
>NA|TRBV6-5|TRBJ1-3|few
TGTGCCGTCTCCAGCTCTGGAAACACCATATATTTT
CAVSSSGNTIYF
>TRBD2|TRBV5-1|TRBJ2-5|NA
TGCGCCAGCAGCTTCCGGCCTAGCGGGGTTCAAGAGACCCAGTACTTC
CASSFRPSGVQETQYF
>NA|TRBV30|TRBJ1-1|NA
TGTGCCTCGCCGGGTTCCTCTGGTTCTGAAGCTTTCTTT
CASPGSSGSEAFF
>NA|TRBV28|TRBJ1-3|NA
TGTGCCAGCAGTTTATCCACCTTCTCTGGAAACACCATATATTTT
CASSLSTFSGNTIYF
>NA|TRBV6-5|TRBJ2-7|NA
TGTGCCAGCAGTTACCGGGACTCCGGACCGTACGAGCAGTACTTC
CASSYRDSGPYEQYF
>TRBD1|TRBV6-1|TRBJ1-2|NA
TGTGCCAGCAGTGCTATCGGGACAGGCTTAGCTAACTATGGCTACACCTTC
CASSAIGTGLANYGYTF
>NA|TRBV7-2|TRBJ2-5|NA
TGTGCCAGCAGCCACCCGGGGACCCAGTACTTC
CASSHPGTQYF
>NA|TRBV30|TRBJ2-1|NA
TGTGCCTGGAGTGCGAAACCCGGGATAAAGGGGGAGGGTGAGCAGTTCTTC
CAWSAKPGIKGEGEQFF
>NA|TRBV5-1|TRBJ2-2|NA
TGCGCCAGCAGCTTGGGACAGAACACCGGGGAGCTGTTTTTT
CASSLGQNTGELFF
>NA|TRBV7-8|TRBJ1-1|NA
TGTGCCAGCAGCTTTTCGGTTGGCACTGAAGCTTTCTTT
CASSFSVGTEAFF
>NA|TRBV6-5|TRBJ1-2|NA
TGTGCCAGCAGTGGCGATGGCTACACCTTC
CASSGDGYTF
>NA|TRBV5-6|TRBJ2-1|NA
TGTGCCAGCAGCGCGAGGGGGAATGAGCAGTTCTTC
CASSARGNEQFF
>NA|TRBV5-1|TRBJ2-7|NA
TGCGCCAGCAGCTTCAGGTTATCCTACGAGCAGTACTTC
CASSFRLSYEQYF
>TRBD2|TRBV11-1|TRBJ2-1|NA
TGTGCCAGCAGCTTCGGGGTAGCGGGACCCAACAATGAGCAGTTCTTC
CASSFGVAGPNNEQFF
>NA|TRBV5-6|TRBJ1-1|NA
TGTGCCAGCAGCTTGGCCGCTGGGTATGAAGCTTTCTTT
CASSLAAGYEAFF
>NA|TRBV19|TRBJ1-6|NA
TGTGCCAGTAGATGGGACTTGTATTCACCCCTCCACTTT
CASRWDLYSPLHF
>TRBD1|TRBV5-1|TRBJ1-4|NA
TGCGCCAGCAGCCTCACAGGGGGCGCAAGAGAAAAACTGTTTTTT
CASSLTGGAREKLFF